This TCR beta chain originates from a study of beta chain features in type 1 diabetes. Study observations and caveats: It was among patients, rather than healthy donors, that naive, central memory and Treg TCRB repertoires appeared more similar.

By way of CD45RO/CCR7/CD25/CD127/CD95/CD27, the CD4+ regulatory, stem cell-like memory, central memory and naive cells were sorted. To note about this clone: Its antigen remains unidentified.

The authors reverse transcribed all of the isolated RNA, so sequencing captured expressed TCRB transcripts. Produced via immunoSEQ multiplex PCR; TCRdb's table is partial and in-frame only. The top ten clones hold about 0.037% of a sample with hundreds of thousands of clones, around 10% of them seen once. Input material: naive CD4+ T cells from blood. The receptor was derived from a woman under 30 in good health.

The CDR3 DNA follows: TGTGGCACAGCGGGTCCACTCAGCAATGAGCAGTTCTTC. It is translated as CGTAGPLSNEQFF. The genes are TRBV28 and TRBJ2-1, with D possibly being TRBD2 (6 bases). The CDR3 length is 13 residues. Germline V CDR1 and CDR2: MDHEN, SYDVKM.